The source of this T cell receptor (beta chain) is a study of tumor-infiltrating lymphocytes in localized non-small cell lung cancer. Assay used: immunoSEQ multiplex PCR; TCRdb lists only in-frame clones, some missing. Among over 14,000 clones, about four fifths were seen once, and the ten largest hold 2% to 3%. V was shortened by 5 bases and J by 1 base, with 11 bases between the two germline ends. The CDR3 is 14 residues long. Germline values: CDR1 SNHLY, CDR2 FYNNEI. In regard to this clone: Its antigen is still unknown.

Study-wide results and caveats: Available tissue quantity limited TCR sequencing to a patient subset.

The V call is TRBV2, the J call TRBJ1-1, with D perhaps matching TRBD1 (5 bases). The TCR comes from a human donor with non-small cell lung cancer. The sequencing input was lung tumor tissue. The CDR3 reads CASSRDPGNTEAFF. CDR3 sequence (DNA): TGTGCCAGCAGTCGGGACCCCGGGAACACTGAAGCTTTCTTT.